The present entry profiles one TCR beta chain with its context. Its target antigen remains unknown. Base qualities were left out, and no much larger clone turns up one base away. The CDR3 numbers 13 residues from cysteine through phenylalanine. The sequence is cut down to CDR3 DNA, 39 bases in frame from base 1. CDR1 and CDR2 are drawn from the germline V gene: MNHNS, SASEGT. Trimming leaves V shorter by 10 bases and J shorter by 8 bases, with the junction holding 7 bases beyond the gene matches. The entry originates in a study of spatial heterogeneity in lung cancer (dated by TCRdb to the late 2010s). As for the study more broadly: Beta-chain transcripts were consistently detected in greater numbers than alpha-chain transcripts, which likely reflects a higher abundance of beta-chain transcripts. In the raw uncorrected reads, each unique combination of TCR and UMI appeared on average more than ten times. TCR alpha and beta repertoires were quantitatively compared across multiple tumor regions, matched nontumor lung and blood in non-small cell lung cancer. The study linked features of the TCR repertoire to counts of nonsynonymous mutations, which were determined by whole-exome sequencing of tumor tissue. Both alpha and beta chains were TCR-sequenced in samples taken at surgery, namely 220 tumor regions, 62 to 65 matched nontumor lung samples and approximately 58 PBMC samples. Broad study findings and their caveats: Ubiquitous expanded tumor TCRs were found in blood more often at tumor resection than at routine follow-up. Additional single-cell paired TCR alpha and beta sequencing was considered necessary to confirm, at a functional level, the hypothesis that regional TCRs recognize regional mutations.

The time point label here, explained by the study, means: sample taken at primary tumor resection. Donors were 65 to 85 patients with early-stage, untreated non-small cell lung cancer from the lung TRACERx cohort. Without any cell sorting, TCR sequencing was performed on whole RNA extracted either from tumor and nontumor lung tissue or from cryopreserved PBMC samples. Patients were selected for TCR sequencing only if sufficient RNA was available from at least two tumor regions. The protocol used for the library was 5' RACE. Data came from a NextSeq 500. In the TCR library protocol, a unique molecular identifier was attached to each TCR cDNA molecule so that PCR and sequencing errors could be corrected. Per the source publication's procedure: TCR identification, UMI-based error correction and CDR3 extraction were all carried out with Decombinator tools. TCRs above a frequency of 2 per 1,000, corresponding to the top 1% of the tumor frequency distribution, were defined as expanded. Each repertoire was subsampled 100 times to 5,000 TCRs, after which Renyi diversity was computed with the R vegan package. CDR3 similarity networks were built from amino acid triplet string-kernel similarity, with CDR3s being connected when pairwise similarity was above 0.82. In-frame beta chains were kept once TCRdb had trimmed the public reads at Q25 with fastp and called clones with MiXCR. Entries that share a CDR3 protein sequence are merged under the most common genes and DNA. The V and J calls follow TCRdb's processing rather than the paper's. Counted in this sample were 90,000 to 95,000 distinct CDR3 sequences; roughly 12% of them appeared once. In total, the top ten clones hold just over 40% of the sample.

The TCR was taken from a male donor with early-stage non-small cell lung cancer. The specimen comprised PBMCs, sampled at surgery. Recombination linked TRBV6-1 to TRBJ1-6; the central 8 bases match TRBD1. The CDR3 corresponds to CAITGTGYSPLHF. The nucleotide sequence reads as follows: TGTGCCATAACCGGGACAGGCTATTCACCCCTCCACTTT.